This is a list of T cell receptor beta chains from one sample in a study of blood T cell repertoires in COVID-19. Assay used: immunoSEQ multiplex PCR; TCRdb lists only in-frame clones, some missing. The sample holds about 260,000 clones, about 87% seen once. The sample comprised peripheral blood. The receptors originated from a woman aged 40 to 55 with acute or convalescent COVID-19. CDR3s include the opening cysteine and the closing phenylalanine or tryptophan. The D gene is left open where the match is weak. Expanded clones get a size class; other rows say once, few or many, or leave the size out.

V: TRBV9; size: .; D: TRBD1; J: TRBJ2-3; CDR3: CASSVEGAWTDTQYF; DNA: TGTGCCAGCAGCGTAGAGGGGGCTTGGACAGATACGCAGTATTTT
V: TRBV19; size: .; D: TRBD1; J: TRBJ1-2; CDR3: CASSIDGTGTGYTF; DNA: TGTGCCAGTAGTATAGATGGGACAGGGACTGGCTACACCTTC
V: TRBV6-5; size: .; D: TRBD1; J: TRBJ1-2; CDR3: CASSLQGSAGYTF; DNA: TGTGCCAGCAGTTTACAGGGGTCCGCTGGCTACACCTTC
V: TRBV3-1/TRBV3-2; size: .; D: TRBD2; J: TRBJ2-5; CDR3: CASSLTRSGGAETQYF; DNA: TGTGCCAGCAGCCTGACGCGTAGCGGGGGCGCCGAGACCCAGTACTTC
V: TRBV12-3/TRBV12-4; size: .; D: TRBD1; J: TRBJ1-1; CDR3: CASRRTGPAEAFF; DNA: TGTGCCAGCAGGAGGACAGGGCCGGCTGAAGCTTTCTTT
V: TRBV7-9; size: .; D: TRBD1; J: TRBJ1-2; CDR3: CASSHDRGNYGYTF; DNA: TGTGCCAGCAGCCACGACAGGGGCAATTATGGCTACACCTTC
V: TRBV7-8; size: .; D: TRBD1; J: TRBJ1-2; CDR3: CASSSTGTASFYGYTF; DNA: TGTGCCAGCAGCTCAACCGGGACAGCCTCCTTCTATGGCTACACCTTC
V: TRBV6-6; size: .; D: TRBD1; J: TRBJ1-2; CDR3: CASRSGQGAVYGYTF; DNA: TGTGCCAGCAGGTCGGGACAGGGGGCTGTCTATGGCTACACCTTC
V: TRBV7-9; size: .; D: .; J: TRBJ1-1; CDR3: CASSARGAGGTEAFF; DNA: TGTGCCAGCAGCGCCCGGGGGGCCGGGGGCACTGAAGCTTTCTTT
V: TRBV5-1; size: .; D: .; J: TRBJ2-5; CDR3: CASSQGGLTSEETQYF; DNA: TGCGCCAGCAGCCAGGGGGGATTGACTAGCGAGGAGACCCAGTACTTC
V: TRBV11-1; size: .; D: TRBD2; J: TRBJ2-5; CDR3: CASSLEGLGETQYF; DNA: TGTGCCAGCAGCCTAGAGGGACTAGGGGAGACCCAGTACTTC
V: TRBV12-3/TRBV12-4; size: .; D: .; J: TRBJ1-2; CDR3: CAIRQEDYGYTF; DNA: TGTGCCATTAGACAGGAGGACTATGGCTACACCTTC
V: TRBV18; size: .; D: .; J: TRBJ1-5; CDR3: CASSPNTNSNQPQHF; DNA: TGTGCCAGCTCACCAAATACAAATAGCAATCAGCCCCAGCATTTT
V: TRBV19; size: once; D: TRBD1; J: TRBJ2-3; CDR3: CAIGSRTGLTDTQYF; DNA: TGTGCCATCGGCAGTCGGACAGGGCTGACAGATACGCAGTATTTT
V: TRBV9; size: .; D: TRBD1; J: TRBJ1-1; CDR3: CASSPRDRGATNTEAFF; DNA: TGTGCCAGCAGCCCTCGGGACAGGGGAGCGACGAACACTGAAGCTTTCTTT
V: TRBV6-5; size: .; D: .; J: TRBJ2-3; CDR3: CASTIRDTQYF; DNA: TGTGCCAGCACTATAAGAGATACGCAGTATTTT
V: TRBV5-1; size: .; D: TRBD1; J: TRBJ1-2; CDR3: CASSLEGQGGYGYTF; DNA: TGCGCCAGCAGCTTGGAAGGACAGGGCGGCTATGGCTACACCTTC
V: TRBV5-5; size: .; D: .; J: TRBJ1-3; CDR3: CASSPQTGGNTIYF; DNA: TGTGCCAGCAGCCCCCAAACCGGGGGAAACACCATATATTTT
V: TRBV11-2; size: .; D: TRBD2; J: TRBJ2-2; CDR3: CASSFRIGLAGYYTGELFF; DNA: TGTGCCAGCAGCTTTAGAATCGGATTAGCGGGCTATTACACCGGGGAGCTGTTTTTT
V: TRBV7-8; size: .; D: .; J: TRBJ1-3; CDR3: CASSQTSSGNTIYF; DNA: TGTGCCAGCAGCCAAACTTCCTCTGGAAACACCATATATTTT
V: TRBV3-1/TRBV3-2; size: once; D: .; J: TRBJ1-2; CDR3: CASNQAGYGYTF; DNA: TGTGCCAGCAATCAGGCAGGCTATGGCTACACCTTC
V: TRBV3-1/TRBV3-2; size: .; D: TRBD1; J: TRBJ1-6; CDR3: CASSRDSTTPLHF; DNA: TGTGCCAGCAGCCGGGACAGCACCACACCCCTCCACTTT
V: TRBV5-4; size: .; D: TRBD1; J: TRBJ1-3; CDR3: CASSLALGTEGNTIYF; DNA: TGTGCCAGCAGCTTGGCCCTTGGGACAGAAGGAAACACCATATATTTT
V: TRBV7-8; size: .; D: .; J: TRBJ1-1; CDR3: CASSLAGWQGAFF; DNA: TGTGCCAGCAGCTTAGCTGGTTGGCAGGGCGCTTTCTTT
V: TRBV5-1; size: .; D: .; J: TRBJ1-2; CDR3: CASRFDHLGYGYTF; DNA: TGCGCCAGCCGGTTTGACCACCTAGGCTATGGCTACACCTTC
V: TRBV7-9; size: .; D: .; J: TRBJ2-1; CDR3: CASRGGWSSYNEQFF; DNA: TGTGCCAGCAGGGGCGGGTGGAGCTCCTACAATGAGCAGTTCTTC
V: TRBV12-3/TRBV12-4; size: .; D: .; J: TRBJ1-2; CDR3: CASSLSGVYGYTF; DNA: TGTGCCAGCAGTTTGTCAGGGGTCTATGGCTACACCTTC
V: TRBV4-2; size: .; D: .; J: TRBJ2-3; CDR3: CASSQDRGPDTQYF; DNA: TGTGCCAGCAGCCAAGACAGGGGCCCAGATACGCAGTATTTT
V: TRBV11-3; size: few; D: .; J: TRBJ1-3; CDR3: CASSSRTDHTIYF; DNA: TGTGCCAGCAGCTCGCGGACAGATCACACCATATATTTT
V: TRBV9; size: .; D: TRBD2; J: TRBJ2-5; CDR3: CASSEGTNQLETQYF; DNA: TGTGCCAGCAGCGAGGGGACTAACCAGTTGGAGACCCAGTACTTC
V: TRBV19; size: once; D: .; J: TRBJ1-1; CDR3: CASSTGSNTEAFF; DNA: TGTGCCAGTTCGACGGGATCGAACACTGAAGCTTTCTTT
V: TRBV30; size: .; D: .; J: TRBJ1-2; CDR3: CAWSTEGGGGYTF; DNA: TGTGCCTGGAGTACAGAGGGCGGGGGTGGCTACACCTTC
V: TRBV7-2; size: .; D: TRBD1; J: TRBJ1-1; CDR3: CASLWTGGSEAFF; DNA: TGTGCCAGCCTTTGGACAGGAGGCTCTGAAGCTTTCTTT
V: TRBV19; size: .; D: .; J: TRBJ1-1; CDR3: CASSIGAGFKAFF; DNA: TGTGCCAGTAGTATCGGAGCAGGGTTTAAAGCTTTCTTT
V: TRBV19; size: .; D: .; J: TRBJ1-1; CDR3: CASSIQPWTAAVSTEAFF; DNA: TGTGCCAGTAGTATACAACCTTGGACAGCCGCGGTAAGCACTGAAGCTTTCTTT
V: TRBV7-3; size: .; D: .; J: TRBJ1-4; CDR3: CASSLAWGEKLFF; DNA: TGTGCCAGCAGCCTAGCGTGGGGCGAAAAACTGTTTTTT
V: TRBV24-1; size: .; D: TRBD1; J: TRBJ2-1; CDR3: CATSDGGQGSYYNEQFF; DNA: TGTGCCACCAGTGATGGGGGACAGGGAAGTTACTACAATGAGCAGTTCTTC
V: TRBV4-1; size: .; D: .; J: TRBJ1-6; CDR3: CASSPPRTDNSPLHF; DNA: TGCGCCAGCAGCCCCCCGCGGACAGATAATTCACCCCTCCACTTT
V: TRBV5-6; size: once; D: TRBD1; J: TRBJ1-4; CDR3: CASSFRAGGATTNEKLFF; DNA: TGTGCCAGCAGCTTTCGGGCAGGGGGCGCAACTACTAATGAAAAACTGTTTTTT
V: TRBV11-2; size: .; D: .; J: TRBJ1-4; CDR3: CASSLDMFSTNEKLFF; DNA: TGTGCCAGCAGCTTAGATATGTTCTCAACTAATGAAAAACTGTTTTTT
V: TRBV30; size: .; D: .; J: TRBJ1-2; CDR3: CAWSVRRQRGGYTF; DNA: TGTGCCTGGAGTGTACGGAGGCAGAGAGGGGGCTACACCTTC
V: TRBV27; size: .; D: .; J: TRBJ1-1; CDR3: CASSWTPMNTEAFF; DNA: TGTGCCAGCAGTTGGACTCCCATGAACACTGAAGCTTTCTTT
V: TRBV4-1; size: .; D: TRBD1; J: TRBJ2-5; CDR3: CASSQPGQGDETQYF; DNA: TGCGCCAGCAGCCAGCCGGGACAGGGCGATGAGACCCAGTACTTC
V: TRBV7-2; size: .; D: .; J: TRBJ1-5; CDR3: CASSAGRSQPQHF; DNA: TGTGCCAGCAGCGCGGGTAGGAGTCAGCCCCAGCATTTT
V: TRBV7-6; size: once; D: TRBD1; J: TRBJ1-1; CDR3: CASSSDRVVDPTEAFF; DNA: TGTGCCAGCAGCTCCGACAGGGTGGTCGATCCCACTGAAGCTTTCTTT
V: TRBV3-1/TRBV3-2; size: .; D: TRBD1; J: TRBJ1-2; CDR3: CASKQRDRGLYGYTF; DNA: TGTGCCAGCAAGCAAAGGGACAGGGGGCTCTATGGCTACACCTTC
V: TRBV7-9; size: .; D: TRBD1; J: TRBJ1-3; CDR3: CASSGQGSGNTIYF; DNA: TGTGCCAGCAGCGGACAGGGCTCTGGAAACACCATATATTTT
V: TRBV30; size: .; D: TRBD1; J: TRBJ1-2; CDR3: CAWEIGQARGYTF; DNA: TGTGCCTGGGAAATCGGACAGGCTCGGGGCTACACCTTC
V: TRBV11-1; size: .; D: .; J: TRBJ1-5; CDR3: CASSLVPGQPQHF; DNA: TGTGCCAGCAGCTTAGTCCCGGGACAGCCCCAGCATTTT
V: TRBV3-1/TRBV3-2; size: .; D: TRBD2; J: TRBJ2-4; CDR3: CASSPGGVGNIQYF; DNA: TGTGCCAGCAGCCCCGGGGGGGTTGGAAACATTCAGTACTTC
V: TRBV9; size: .; D: TRBD2; J: TRBJ2-3; CDR3: CASSPSLAGARGTQYF; DNA: TGTGCCAGCAGCCCCTCTCTAGCGGGGGCCCGAGGTACGCAGTATTTT
V: TRBV27; size: .; D: TRBD1; J: TRBJ1-1; CDR3: CASQSGQGFSSNTEAFF; DNA: TGTGCCAGCCAATCAGGACAGGGATTTTCGTCGAACACTGAAGCTTTCTTT
V: TRBV15; size: .; D: TRBD2; J: TRBJ2-1; CDR3: CATQRTSGDYNEQFF; DNA: TGTGCCACCCAAAGGACTAGCGGGGATTACAATGAGCAGTTCTTC
V: TRBV6-5; size: .; D: .; J: TRBJ1-3; CDR3: CASRSGQAGNTIYF; DNA: TGTGCCAGCAGGAGCGGGCAAGCTGGAAACACCATATATTTT
V: TRBV3-1/TRBV3-2; size: .; D: .; J: TRBJ2-5; CDR3: CASSSLFPGSVETQYF; DNA: TGTGCCAGCAGCAGTCTTTTCCCGGGGTCGGTGGAGACCCAGTACTTC
V: TRBV9; size: .; D: TRBD1; J: TRBJ1-4; CDR3: CASSQTETGEKLFF; DNA: TGTGCCAGCAGCCAAACTGAGACAGGGGAAAAACTGTTTTTT
V: TRBV14; size: .; D: .; J: TRBJ1-1; CDR3: CASSPRLGGRNTEAFF; DNA: TGTGCCAGCAGCCCACGGTTGGGGGGGCGGAACACTGAAGCTTTCTTT
V: TRBV7-9; size: .; D: TRBD1; J: TRBJ2-1; CDR3: CASSLGHGTDYNEQFF; DNA: TGTGCCAGCAGCCTAGGACATGGGACAGACTACAATGAGCAGTTCTTC
V: TRBV9; size: few; D: TRBD1; J: TRBJ1-2; CDR3: CASSVIGQGDGYTF; DNA: TGTGCCAGCAGCGTCATCGGACAGGGTGATGGCTACACCTTC